These 12 T cell receptor beta chains originate from one sample sequenced in a study of T cells in Graves' hyperthyroidism and ophthalmopathy. RNA transcripts provided the source from which TCR beta CDR3 regions were amplified. The study used the HTBI primer set for a first-round RT-PCR of the TCR CDR3. TCRdb re-derived calls from the multiplex PCR reads in MiXCR, one entry per CDR3 protein. The profile shows 300,000 to 450,000 distinct CDR3 sequences, 13% of them singletons. Material for sequencing was blood. The receptors derive from a man aged 25 to 45 with Graves' hyperthyroidism that later progressed to Graves' ophthalmopathy.

There are many counts of this clonotype. The chain combines TRBV28 with TRBJ2-4, with D possibly being TRBD2 (6 bases). Trimming cost V 3 bases and J 6 bases, with 12 bases left between them. The CDR3 runs 14 residues. Germline V gene lookup returns CDR1 MDHEN and CDR2 SYDVKM. The CDR3 reads CASSFGGIRNIQYF. In DNA, the CDR3 is TGTGCCAGCAGTTTTGGAGGGATTCGAAACATTCAGTACTTC.

There are many counts of this clonotype. The chain has TRBV29-1 and TRBJ2-7; D assignment may be TRBD1 or TRBD2 (5 bases each). The CDR3 has 13 amino acids. In germline, CDR1 is SQVTM, CDR2 ANQGSEA. Trimming cost V 3 bases and J 4 bases, with 13 bases left between them. The DNA of the CDR3 is TGCAGCGTTGATGAACCGGGGACGTACGAGCAGTACTTC. This gives the protein CSVDEPGTYEQYF.

The chain combines TRBV5-4 with TRBJ2-1; 14 bases align to TRBD2. This CDR3 contains 15 residues. The J segment lost 9 bases and the V segment lost 4 bases, leaving 6 bases of the junction unmatched. Germline CDR1 reads SGHNT; CDR2 reads YYREEE (reference sequence). As DNA, the CDR3 is TGTGCCAGCAGCGACGGACTAGCGGGGGGCGGTGAGCAGTTCTTC. Amino acids: CASSDGLAGGGEQFF.

This clonotype was detected ten times or more. The chain couples TRBV7-8 to TRBJ2-5; a weak D match, TRBD2 (7 bases). The CDR3 has 18 amino acids. The V end lost 2 bases, the J end lost 4 bases, and 23 bases lay between the germline ends. CDR1 and CDR2 (germline): SGHVS, FQNEAQ. The CDR3 bases are TGTGCCAGCAGCTTAAAAATCGCGGGGGCCGTGGTCGGAGAGACCCAGTACTTC. It codes for CASSLKIAGAVVGETQYF. Together with reference TRBV7-8 and TRBJ2-5, the CDR3 gives the full variable domain: GAGVSQSPRYKVAKRGQDVALRCDPISGHVSLFWYQQALGQGPEFLTYFQNEAQLDKSGLPSDRFFAERPEGSVSTLKIQRTQQEDSAVYLCASSLKIAGAVVGETQYFGPGTRLLVL.

Regarding this clonotype: This may be a read error, as it is one base from a much larger clone. This rearrangement joins TRBV3-1 to TRBJ1-1, with a weak D call TRBD1 (5 bases). The germline V and J ends were trimmed by 4 bases and 0 bases, with 9 bases remaining between them. CDR3 length equals 14 residues. CDR1 and CDR2 from the germline V gene are LGHDT and YNNKEL (reference sequence). CDR3: CASSRGELNTEAFF. In nucleotides, the CDR3 is TGTGCCAGCAGCCGAGGGGAATTGAACACTGAAGCTTTCTTT.

In this sample, this clonotype turned up a few times. This chain uses TRBV4-2 with TRBJ1-2; no reliable D call. V was trimmed by 0 bases and J by 4 bases, leaving 9 bases between them. The length of the CDR3 is 14 residues. Germline-derived CDR1 and CDR2 are LGHNA and YNFKEQ. The CDR3, as DNA: TGTGCCAGCAGCCAAGATTTTTACGGCTATGGCTACACCTTC. Its protein is CASSQDFYGYGYTF.

This clonotype occurred many times. The chain has TRBV12-5 and TRBJ2-7, with D unresolved. The CDR3 runs 10 residues. Germline values: CDR1 LGHNT, CDR2 FRNRAP. V shed 2 bases and J shed 6 bases, with 2 bases lying between them. The CDR3 here is CASGLREQYF. The CDR3 DNA sequence: TGTGCTAGTGGTTTGCGCGAGCAGTACTTC.

This clonotype was recorded at least ten times. The chain couples TRBV20-1 to TRBJ2-7; D is possibly TRBD2 (6 bases). The V and J ends lost 7 bases and 3 bases respectively, with 25 bases between them. The CDR3 extends over 16 amino acids. Germline assignment: CDR1 DFQATT and CDR2 SNEGSKA (reference sequence). The CDR3 here is CSVSWPSGLGNYEQYF. Here the CDR3 DNA reads TGCAGTGTTTCGTGGCCTTCGGGACTTGGGAACTACGAGCAGTACTTC.

This clonotype was recorded a few times. The chain carries TRBV4-1 and TRBJ1-1; no definite D call. The germline V gene encodes CDR1 MGHRA and CDR2 YSYEKL. V was cut by 1 base and J by 5 bases, with 17 bases left in between. The CDR3 is made up of 16 amino acids. The CDR3 spells CASSQGALSKTTEAFF. Written as DNA, the CDR3 is TGCGCCAGCAGCCAAGGAGCCTTATCCAAAACTACTGAAGCTTTCTTT.

The chain couples TRBV20-1 to TRBJ1-1; TRBD1 might be the D (5 bases). Looked up from germline, CDR1 is DFQATT and CDR2 is SNEGSKA (reference sequence). This CDR3 has 13 amino acids. The V end lost 1 base, the J end lost 3 bases, and 9 bases lay between the germline ends. CDR3 loop: CSARVGAYTEAFF. CDR3 sequence (DNA): TGCAGTGCTAGAGTTGGGGCCTACACTGAAGCTTTCTTT.

The V gene is TRBV7-6, the J gene TRBJ2-2, with D perhaps given as TRBD1 or TRBD2 (5 bases each). The CDR3 has 14 residues. Germline V gives CDR1 SGHVS, CDR2 FNYEAQ. V lost 6 bases and J 3 bases, leaving 11 bases between the germline ends. The CDR3 region has the DNA TGTGCCAGCAGGGTGGGGACGGACACCGGGGAGCTGTTTTTT. Its protein is CASRVGTDTGELFF.

Ten or more counts support this clonotype. The rearrangement joins TRBV5-6 to TRBJ2-3, with 14 bases aligning to TRBD2. Trimming at V came to 4 bases and at J to 6 bases, leaving 7 bases not matched to a gene. Germline CDR1 SGHDT, CDR2 YYEEEE. This CDR3 region has 16 residues. The CDR3 bases are TGTGCCAGCAGCCTCCGACTAGCGGGGGGGATGGATACGCAGTATTTT. Translation gives CASSLRLAGGMDTQYF.